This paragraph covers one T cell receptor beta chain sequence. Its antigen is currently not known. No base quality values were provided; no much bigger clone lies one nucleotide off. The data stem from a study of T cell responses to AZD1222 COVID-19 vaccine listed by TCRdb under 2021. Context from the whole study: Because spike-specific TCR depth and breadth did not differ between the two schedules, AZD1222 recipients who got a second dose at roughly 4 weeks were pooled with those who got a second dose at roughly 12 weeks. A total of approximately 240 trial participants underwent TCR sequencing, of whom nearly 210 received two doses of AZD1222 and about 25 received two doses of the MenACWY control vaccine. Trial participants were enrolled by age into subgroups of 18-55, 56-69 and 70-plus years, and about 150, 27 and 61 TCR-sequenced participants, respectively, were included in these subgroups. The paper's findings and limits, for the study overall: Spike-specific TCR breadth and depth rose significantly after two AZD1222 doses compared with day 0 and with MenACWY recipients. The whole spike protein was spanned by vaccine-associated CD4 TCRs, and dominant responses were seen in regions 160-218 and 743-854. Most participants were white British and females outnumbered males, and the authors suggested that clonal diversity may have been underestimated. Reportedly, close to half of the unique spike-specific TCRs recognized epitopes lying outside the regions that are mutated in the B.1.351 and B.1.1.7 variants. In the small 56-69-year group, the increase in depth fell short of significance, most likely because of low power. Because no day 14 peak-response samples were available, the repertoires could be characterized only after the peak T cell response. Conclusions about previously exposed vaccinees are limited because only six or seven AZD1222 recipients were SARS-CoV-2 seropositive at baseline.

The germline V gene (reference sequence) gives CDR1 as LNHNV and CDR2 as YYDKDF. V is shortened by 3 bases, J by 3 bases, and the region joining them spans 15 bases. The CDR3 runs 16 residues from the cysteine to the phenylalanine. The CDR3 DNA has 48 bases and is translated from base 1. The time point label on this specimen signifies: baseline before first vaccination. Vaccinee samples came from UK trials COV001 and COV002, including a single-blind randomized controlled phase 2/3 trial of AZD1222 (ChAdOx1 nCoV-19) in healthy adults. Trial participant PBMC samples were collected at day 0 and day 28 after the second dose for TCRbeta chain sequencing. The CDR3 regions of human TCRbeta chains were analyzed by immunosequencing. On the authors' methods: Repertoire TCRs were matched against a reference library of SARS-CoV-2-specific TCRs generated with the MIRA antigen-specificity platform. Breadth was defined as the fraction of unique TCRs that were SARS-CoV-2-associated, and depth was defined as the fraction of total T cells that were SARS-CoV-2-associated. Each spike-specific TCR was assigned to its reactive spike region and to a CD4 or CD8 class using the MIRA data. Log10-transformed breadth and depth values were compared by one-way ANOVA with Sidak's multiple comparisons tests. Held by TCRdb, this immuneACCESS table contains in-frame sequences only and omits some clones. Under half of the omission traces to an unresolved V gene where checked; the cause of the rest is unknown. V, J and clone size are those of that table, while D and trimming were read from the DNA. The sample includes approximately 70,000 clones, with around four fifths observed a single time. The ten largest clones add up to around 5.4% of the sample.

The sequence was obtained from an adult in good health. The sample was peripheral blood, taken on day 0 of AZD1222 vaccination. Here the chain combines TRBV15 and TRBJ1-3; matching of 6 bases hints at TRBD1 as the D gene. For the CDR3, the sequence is CATSRSRGAFGNTIYF. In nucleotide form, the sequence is TGTGCCACCAGCAGGTCCCGGGGGGCTTTTGGAAACACCATATATTTT.